This T cell receptor beta chain is from a study of cytomegalovirus exposure and HLA in healthy donors. Study context: The same platform used for the 500 to 850 first-cohort repertoires was also used for the 130 or so validation repertoires, as a later analysis reported.

Profiled with immunoSEQ multiplex PCR; TCRdb holds only in-frame clones, not every one. The sample includes about 130,000 clones, 89% seen only once; the top ten take approximately 1.2%. Concerning this clone itself: Other DNA variants within this sample encode the same CDR3.

The CDR3 runs 14 residues. Germline V CDR1 and CDR2: SGHRS, YFSETQ. The V and J ends lost 4 bases and 0 bases, in that order; junction bases with no gene match: 2. Sequences were obtained from PBMCs. The rearrangement joins TRBV5-1 to TRBJ1-1, with 8 bases identical to TRBD1. The source of this sequence is a woman between 18 and 30 years old in good health and CMV-seronegative. CDR3 DNA sequence: TGCGCCAGCAGCCCGGGACAGGTGAACACTGAAGCTTTCTTT. Its translation: CASSPGQVNTEAFF.